This T cell receptor beta chain was observed in a study of shared clonotypes between healthy human individuals. Study-wide results and caveats: Naive subsets tended to show greater estimated richness than memory subsets. It was the non-shared clonotypes that had lower generation probabilities than clonotypes shared by all four donors.

On this clone: As yet, its antigen is unknown.

Naive CD8 cells comprised CD45RO-negative, CCR7-positively selected cells, excluding terminally differentiated effector memory CD45RA+ cells. The CDR3 spans 16 residues. Trimming removed 2 bases at V and 0 bases at J, with 8 bases between. Germline CDR1 PRHDT, CDR2 FYEKMQ (reference sequence). The assay ran at deep level. Generated by immunoSEQ multiplex PCR, the TCRdb table keeps only in-frame clones and is missing some. The repertoire holds millions of clones, about 95% seen once, with 0.85% to 1.2% in the top ten. The chain couples TRBV13 to TRBJ1-6; D gene unclear. The sample taken for sequencing was naive CD8+ T cells sorted from blood. This sequence was found in a man between 18 and 35 years old in good health. CDR3: CASSLTSGSYNSPLHF. As DNA, the CDR3 is TGTGCCAGCAGCTTAACGTCGGGCTCCTATAATTCACCCCTCCACTTT.